This T cell receptor (beta chain) was observed in a study of cytomegalovirus exposure and HLA in healthy donors. Amplification used 60 Vbeta primers and 13 Jbeta primers. Libraries were prepared by immunoSEQ multiplex PCR; TCRdb keeps only in-frame clonotypes and omits some of them. The sample gives some 90,000 clones, roughly 74% of which show up once; 13% to 15% is in the top ten. To note about this clone: Its cognate antigen is unknown.

Study results and caveats: Immune exposure was documented only through CMV serostatus. A previous analysis found most TCR beta V segments productive roughly 90% or roughly 30% of the time.

The V gene's germline CDR1 is SGDLS and CDR2 YYNGEE. Between the trimmed V and J ends, which lost 0 bases and 3 bases, there was a span of 10 bases. The length of the CDR3 is 15 residues. Sequences were obtained from PBMCs. This receptor was obtained from a woman in her 70s in good health and CMV-seropositive. This chain links TRBV9 with TRBJ1-5, with D unresolved. In DNA, the CDR3 is TGTGCCAGCAGCGTAGAAGGCGGGTACAATCAGCCCCAGCATTTT. This sequence encodes CASSVEGGYNQPQHF.